Shown below are 3 T cell receptor beta chains from a single sample sequenced in a study of blood T cell repertoires in COVID-19. Assay used: immunoSEQ multiplex PCR; TCRdb lists only in-frame clones, some missing. The top ten hold roughly 1.1% of the sample, which has over 250,000 clones, around 90% seen once. Sample: PBMCs or T cells enriched from blood (not recorded which). The receptors shown here come from a woman aged 25-40 years who had recovered from COVID-19.

The chain links TRBV7-2 to TRBJ2-1; weak D call: TRBD2 (5 bases). The germline gives CDR1 SGHTA, CDR2 FQGNSA. Trimming took off 4 bases at V and 9 bases at J, with 7 bases between the two ends. The CDR3 runs 11 residues. Here the CDR3 DNA reads TGTGCCAGCAGCTGGCGGGTTGAGCAGTTCTTC. Translating it yields CASSWRVEQFF.

The chain couples TRBV6-5 to TRBJ2-7, with D unclear. This CDR3 contains 14 residues. V was pared by 7 bases and J by 2 bases, with 15 bases between. Germline V gives CDR1 MNHEY, CDR2 SVGAGI. As DNA, the CDR3 is TGTGCCAGCACACAGAGCCAGGCTACCTACGAGCAGTACTTC. Its protein product is CASTQSQATYEQYF.

The V and J genes are TRBV30 and TRBJ1-5, with TRBD1 matching 7 bases. Per germline, CDR1 GTSNPN and CDR2 SVGIG (reference sequence). The CDR3 length is 14 residues. The junction had 6 bases not matched to a gene; V was cut back by 3 bases and J by 4 bases. The CDR3: CAWSPGQPNQPQHF. For the CDR3, the DNA is TGTGCCTGGAGCCCGGGACAGCCTAATCAGCCCCAGCATTTT. Full variable domain (missing parts from reference TRBV30 and TRBJ1-5): SQTIHQWPATLVQPVGSPLSLECTVEGTSNPNLYWYRQAAGRGLQLLFYSVGIGQISSEVPQNLSASRPQDRQFILSSKKLLLSDSGFYLCAWSPGQPNQPQHFGDGTRLSIL.